A selection of T cell receptor beta chains follows, all from one sample in a study of graft-versus-host responses after intestinal transplantation. Assay: immunoSEQ multiplex PCR; the TCRdb copy retains only in-frame clones and omits some. In the table there are tens of thousands of clones, 91% of which are singletons. Sequenced here: PBMCs, sampled around 320 days after intestinal transplant. These receptors came from a human patient who received an intestinal transplant, so some T cells may come from the graft donor. The CDR3 runs from the conserved cysteine through the conserved F or W. A D gene is named only where the DNA matches it firmly. Clone size is stated in some rows and not others, as once, few, many or a class when expanded.

TRBJ2-3,-,-,TRBV28,CASSLLVSTDTQYF,TGTGCCAGCAGTTTATTAGTCAGCACAGATACGCAGTATTTT
TRBJ2-2,-,-,TRBV6-6,CASSYSPRTGELFF,TGTGCCAGCAGTTACTCTCCAAGAACCGGGGAGCTGTTTTTT
TRBJ1-1,-,-,TRBV6-6,CASRTPNKNTEAFF,TGTGCCAGCAGAACCCCCAATAAAAACACTGAAGCTTTCTTT
TRBJ2-3,-,-,TRBV5-1,CASSSGGATDTQYF,TGCGCCAGCAGCTCAGGGGGGGCAACAGATACGCAGTATTTT
TRBJ2-6,-,-,TRBV18,CASSPSQVNLGSGANVLTF,TGTGCCAGCTCACCAAGTCAGGTTAACTTGGGGTCTGGGGCCAACGTCCTGACTTTC
TRBJ2-1,-,-,TRBV6-5,CASSYGVIENEQFF,TGTGCCAGCAGTTATGGGGTGATAGAGAATGAGCAGTTCTTC
TRBJ2-3,-,TRBD2,TRBV4-1,CASSQGPLAGDTQYF,TGCGCCAGCAGCCAAGGCCCCTTAGCGGGAGATACGCAGTATTTT
TRBJ1-2,-,TRBD1,TRBV28,CASSFPLQGAVYTF,TGTGCCAGCAGTTTTCCTCTACAGGGGGCGGTCTACACCTTC
TRBJ2-5,-,-,TRBV9,CASSTPTETQYF,TGTGCCAGCAGCACACCGACGGAGACCCAGTACTTC
TRBJ2-2,-,-,TRBV5-1,CASSPLTASATGELFF,TGCGCCAGCAGCCCCTTGACAGCTTCGGCCACCGGGGAGCTGTTTTTT
TRBJ2-3,-,TRBD1,TRBV4-2,CASSQANRGSADTQYF,TGTGCCAGCAGCCAAGCGAACAGGGGTAGTGCAGATACGCAGTATTTT
TRBJ2-3,-,TRBD2,TRBV5-1,CASSMELAGVGLADTQYF,TGCGCCAGCAGCATGGAGCTAGCGGGAGTAGGCCTTGCAGATACGCAGTATTTT
TRBJ1-5,once,-,TRBV28,CASSLDSNQPQHF,TGTGCCAGCAGTTTAGACAGCAATCAGCCCCAGCATTTT
TRBJ2-5,-,-,TRBV29-1,CSVAFGGETQYF,TGCAGCGTTGCGTTCGGGGGAGAGACCCAGTACTTC
TRBJ2-7,-,-,TRBV19,CASSIVDDSYEQYF,TGTGCCAGTAGTATAGTAGACGACTCCTACGAGCAGTACTTC
TRBJ2-5,-,TRBD2,TRBV13,CASSLTSDGETQYF,TGTGCCAGCAGCTTAACTAGCGATGGGGAGACCCAGTACTTC
TRBJ1-1,-,-,TRBV6-5,CASSPPGPRSTEAFF,TGTGCCAGCAGTCCCCCCGGACCGCGGAGCACTGAAGCTTTCTTT
TRBJ2-5,-,-,TRBV28,CASRQGRYQETQYF,TGTGCCAGCAGGCAAGGCAGGTACCAAGAGACCCAGTACTTC
TRBJ1-3,few,TRBD1,TRBV4-2,CASSLTGGGNTIYF,TGTGCCAGCAGCCTTACAGGGGGTGGAAACACCATATATTTT
TRBJ1-6,once,-,TRBV5-1,CASSLDNSPLHF,TGCGCCAGCAGCTTGGACAATTCACCCCTCCACTTT
TRBJ1-6,-,-,TRBV4-1,CASSQDPGSSYNSPLHF,TGCGCCAGCAGCCAAGATCCGGGTAGCTCCTATAATTCACCCCTCCACTTT
TRBJ2-1,-,TRBD2,TRBV6-4,CASSVGLAGNNEQFF,TGTGCCAGCAGTGTCGGACTAGCGGGAAACAATGAGCAGTTCTTC
TRBJ2-7,-,-,TRBV28,CASSFRGRYEQYF,TGTGCCAGCAGTTTTAGGGGTCGCTACGAGCAGTACTTC
TRBJ1-4,-,TRBD1,TRBV4-3,CASSQEPGQGEKLFF,TGCGCCAGCAGCCAAGAACCGGGACAGGGTGAAAAACTGTTTTTT
TRBJ1-4,-,-,TRBV4-1,CASSQGAHEKLFF,TGCGCCAGCAGCCAGGGGGCGCATGAAAAACTGTTTTTT
TRBJ2-1,-,-,TRBV21-1,CASSKDRWGQGDSSYNEQFF,TGTGCCAGCAGCAAAGATCGGTGGGGACAGGGCGATAGCTCCTACAATGAGCAGTTCTTC
TRBJ2-7,-,TRBD1,TRBV29-1,CSVPKTGYSYEQYF,TGCAGCGTCCCCAAGACAGGGTACTCCTACGAGCAGTACTTC
TRBJ2-3,-,TRBD1,TRBV29-1,CSVPPGQTTDTQYF,TGCAGCGTCCCCCCGGGACAGACCACAGATACGCAGTATTTT
TRBJ2-3,-,-,TRBV5-1,CASSLGVGRGGDTQYF,TGCGCCAGCAGCTTGGGGGTAGGCAGGGGCGGGGATACGCAGTATTTT
TRBJ2-3,-,TRBD1,TRBV2,CASSEGTGGDTQYF,TGTGCCAGCAGTGAAGGGACAGGGGGAGATACGCAGTATTTT
TRBJ2-5,-,-,TRBV4-1,CASSLERGGEETQYF,TGCGCCAGCAGCCTCGAGAGGGGGGGGGAAGAGACCCAGTACTTC
TRBJ1-1,-,TRBD1,TRBV28,CASSLWGTGGMNTEAFF,TGTGCCAGCAGTTTATGGGGGACAGGGGGCATGAACACTGAAGCTTTCTTT
TRBJ2-7,-,TRBD2,TRBV29-1,CSAGLAAYEQYF,TGCAGCGCCGGACTAGCGGCCTACGAGCAGTACTTC
TRBJ1-5,-,-,TRBV28,CASTRQGGSRNQPQHF,TGTGCCAGCACTCGACAAGGTGGCAGTCGCAATCAGCCCCAGCATTTT
TRBJ1-5,-,-,TRBV19,CASSLPSTYSNQPQHF,TGTGCCAGTAGTCTCCCCTCGACCTATAGCAATCAGCCCCAGCATTTT
TRBJ1-6,-,-,TRBV5-4,CASSLGRFKHSSYNSPLHF,TGTGCCAGCAGCTTGGGTCGATTTAAGCACAGCTCCTATAATTCACCCCTCCACTTT
TRBJ2-3,few,TRBD2,TRBV2,CAGKGLADTDTQYF,TGTGCCGGAAAGGGACTAGCGGACACAGATACGCAGTATTTT
TRBJ1-1,-,TRBD1,TRBV6-5,CASSPDRGPGTEAFF,TGTGCCAGCAGTCCGGACAGGGGGCCAGGCACTGAAGCTTTCTTT
TRBJ1-6,-,-,TRBV6-5,CASKNGAGNSPLHF,TGTGCCAGCAAGAACGGGGCCGGGAATTCACCCCTCCACTTT
TRBJ1-5,-,TRBD1,TRBV4-1,CASSQEATGAQPQHF,TGCGCCAGCAGCCAAGAGGCGACAGGGGCTCAGCCCCAGCATTTT
TRBJ2-7,-,-,TRBV21-1,CASSKGLPTYEQYF,TGTGCCAGCAGCAAAGGGCTTCCCACCTACGAGCAGTACTTC
TRBJ1-2,-,TRBD1,TRBV2,CASIEAGTDGYTF,TGTGCCAGCATTGAGGCCGGGACAGATGGCTACACCTTC
TRBJ2-1,-,-,TRBV6-1,CASSEWYGNEQFF,TGTGCCAGCAGTGAATGGTACGGGAATGAGCAGTTCTTC
TRBJ1-2,-,-,TRBV19,CASSLDNFYGYTF,TGTGCCAGTAGCCTTGACAACTTCTATGGCTACACCTTC
TRBJ2-2,-,TRBD2,TRBV4-1,CASSPLLAGGHTGELFF,TGCGCCAGCAGCCCACTCTTAGCGGGGGGGCACACCGGGGAGCTGTTTTTT
TRBJ2-3,-,TRBD2,TRBV28,CASSLPSGRASTDTQYF,TGTGCCAGCAGTTTACCTAGCGGGAGGGCAAGCACAGATACGCAGTATTTT
TRBJ2-3,-,-,TRBV6-5,CASSSFTDTQYF,TGTGCCAGCAGTTCCTTCACAGATACGCAGTATTTT
TRBJ2-5,-,TRBD2,TRBV5-4,CASSPRTGGWETQYF,TGTGCCAGCAGTCCTAGGACGGGGGGTTGGGAGACCCAGTACTTC
TRBJ2-3,-,-,TRBV11-3,CASSLGGDTDTQYF,TGTGCCAGCAGCTTGGGGGGAGACACAGATACGCAGTATTTT
TRBJ2-6,-,-,TRBV28,CASSFEVGGANVLTF,TGTGCCAGCAGTTTTGAGGTTGGCGGGGCCAACGTCCTGACTTTC
TRBJ1-5,-,-,TRBV2,CASKRSDFDQPQHF,TGTGCCAGCAAGAGATCCGACTTCGATCAGCCCCAGCATTTT
TRBJ2-5,-,-,TRBV28,CASSSLSSPGTQYF,TGTGCCAGCAGTTCCTTAAGCTCACCAGGGACCCAGTACTTC
TRBJ2-7,-,TRBD2,TRBV2,CASSEGGFGPYEQYF,TGTGCCAGCAGTGAGGGGGGGTTCGGTCCCTACGAGCAGTACTTC
TRBJ2-1,once,TRBD1,TRBV6-1,CASSAGQGYSEQFF,TGTGCCAGCAGTGCGGGACAGGGTTATAGTGAGCAGTTCTTC
TRBJ1-1,-,-,TRBV9,CASSVVPSNTEAFF,TGTGCCAGCAGCGTAGTCCCCTCGAACACTGAAGCTTTCTTT
TRBJ2-7,-,-,TRBV5-1,CASNMGPGGKQYF,TGCGCCAGCAACATGGGCCCGGGTGGCAAGCAGTACTTC
TRBJ1-6,-,-,TRBV9,CASSVGGNSPLHF,TGTGCCAGCAGCGTAGGGGGCAATTCACCCCTCCACTTT